Each of the 11 T cell receptor beta chains below was sequenced from the same sample in a study of blood T cell repertoires in COVID-19. Data came from immunoSEQ multiplex PCR; TCRdb stores just in-frame clones and leaves some out. The profile shows some 45,000 clones, 80% to 90% of them singletons. Sequenced material: peripheral blood. Receptors were obtained from a human donor in a cohort sampled during active COVID-19.

The chain uses TRBV5-6 and TRBJ1-2; weak D call: TRBD1 (5 bases). Trimming pared 0 bases from V and 7 bases from J, leaving 13 bases between. This CDR3 has 14 residues. Per germline, CDR1 SGHDT and CDR2 YYEEEE. The CDR3, as DNA: TGTGCCAGCAGCTTGGTCCCAGGGATGGGTGGCTACACCTTC. Protein product: CASSLVPGMGGYTF.

V gene TRBV2 combines with J gene TRBJ2-7, with TRBD1 matching 7 bases. Per germline, CDR1 SNHLY and CDR2 FYNNEI. With V trimmed by 4 bases and J by 0 bases, 6 bases remained unmatched. The CDR3 spans 15 residues. CDR3 in DNA: TGTGCCAGCAGTGGTGGCAGGGGGATCTCCTACGAGCAGTACTTC. This gives the protein CASSGGRGISYEQYF. Combining the CDR3 with reference TRBV2 and TRBJ2-7 gives the whole variable domain EPEVTQTPSHQVTQMGQEVILRCVPISNHLYFYWYRQILGQKVEFLVSFYNNEISEKSEIFDDQFSVERPDGSNFTLKIRSTKLEDSAMYFCASSGGRGISYEQYFGPGTRLTVT.

The chain couples TRBV3-1 (or the pseudogene TRBV3-2) to TRBJ1-2; 10 bases are shared with TRBD1. The germline CDR1 and CDR2 sequences are LGHDT and YNNKEL (reference sequence). CDR3 length: 15 residues. The trim removed 5 bases at V and 2 bases at J, leaving 5 bases unmatched. The CDR3 bases are TGTGCCAGCAGCTCGGGACAGGGGATCAACTATGGCTACACCTTC. Protein sequence: CASSSGQGINYGYTF.

The V gene is TRBV15, the J gene TRBJ2-3, with D perhaps TRBD2 (6 bases). Per germline, CDR1 LNHNV and CDR2 YYDKDF (reference sequence). V dropped 3 bases and J dropped 4 bases, with 11 bases sitting between them. CDR3 length: 14 amino acids. CDR3 nucleotide sequence: TGTGCCACCAGCAGCGTGGGGGGTGCAGATACGCAGTATTTT. Encoded protein: CATSSVGGADTQYF.

This clone came up a few times. The chain links TRBV7-2 to TRBJ1-2, with D perhaps TRBD1 (5 bases). Deletions cut 8 bases from V and 4 bases from J, with 17 bases between. This CDR3 contains 14 residues. CDR1 and CDR2 (germline): SGHTA, FQGNSA. CDR3 in DNA: TGTGCCAGCCTCGACAGCGCAGTAACCTATGGCTACACCTTC. Its translation: CASLDSAVTYGYTF.

The chain uses TRBV7-3 and TRBJ1-2; 8 positions agree with TRBD1. CDR1 and CDR2 (germline): SGHTA, FQGTGA. Trimming at V came to 4 bases and at J to 4 bases, leaving 8 bases not matched to a gene. This CDR3 contains 15 residues. Here the CDR3 reads CASSSPDRAIYGYTF. The DNA of the CDR3 is TGTGCCAGCAGCTCACCGGACAGGGCGATCTATGGCTACACCTTC.

There are a few counts of this clone. The chain carries TRBV19 and TRBJ1-2; maybe TRBD1 (6 bases). The CDR3 runs to 13 residues. CDR1 and CDR2 from the germline V gene are LNHDA and SQIVND (reference sequence). V gave up 9 bases and J gave up 4 bases, with 15 bases separating them. As DNA, the CDR3 is TGTGCCAGCCTGCGGACAGACTCCTATGGCTACACCTTC. Its translation is CASLRTDSYGYTF.

This chain joins TRBV6-5 and TRBJ2-5; perhaps TRBD2 as D (6 bases). The germline V gene has CDR1 MNHEY and CDR2 SVGAGI. The CDR3 sequence is 16 residues long. Trimming stripped 0 bases from V and 4 bases from J, with 15 bases between. The CDR3 DNA follows: TGTGCCAGCAGTTACTCGATTGGGGGGTCCGTAGAGACCCAGTACTTC. Translating gives CASSYSIGGSVETQYF.

The rearrangement links TRBV12-5 to TRBJ1-5; perhaps TRBD1 as D (5 bases). The CDR3 is 12 amino acids. Deletions cut 6 bases from V and 8 bases from J, with 11 bases between. CDR1 and CDR2 (germline): LGHNT, FRNRAP. In DNA, the CDR3 is TGTGCTAGTGGGGGGACGGGGGAGCCCCAGCATTTT. Translating it yields CASGGTGEPQHF. The full variable domain, its missing parts supplied by reference TRBV12-5 and TRBJ1-5, is DARVTQTPRHKVTEMGQEVTMRCQPILGHNTVFWYRQTMMQGLELLAYFRNRAPLDDSGMPKDRFSAEMPDATLATLKIQPSEPRDSAVYFCASGGTGEPQHFGDGTRLSIL.

This clone was picked up one time. The V call is TRBV23-1, the J call TRBJ1-5; D not resolved. TRBV23-1 is recorded as an ORF, its role being uncertain. This CDR3 is built from 16 residues. V lost 3 bases and J 9 bases, leaving 21 bases between the germline ends. The CDR3 loop is CASSHQSGSILWPQHF. DNA for the CDR3: TGCGCCAGCAGTCACCAGTCCGGGTCCATACTTTGGCCCCAGCATTTT.

The V and J genes are TRBV5-5 and TRBJ2-6; 8 bases align to TRBD1. Germline V gives CDR1 SGHKS, CDR2 YYEKEE (reference sequence). The CDR3 consists of 18 residues. Trimming took 4 bases from V and 0 from J; bases not matched to a gene: 9. Here the CDR3 DNA reads TGTGCCAGCAGCACCCACAGGGGGGAGAGCTCTGGGGCCAACGTCCTGACTTTC. Protein sequence: CASSTHRGESSGANVLTF.